This TCR beta chain was identified during a study of T-cell reconstitution after alpha-beta-depleted transplantation in children. The length of the CDR3 is 14 residues. Germline V lookup: CDR1 SGHAT, CDR2 FQNNGV. The germline V and J ends were trimmed by 0 bases and 9 bases, with 12 bases remaining between them. For TCRbeta, the library was prepared with unique molecular identifiers. Each CDR3 protein gets one entry after TCRdb re-called the PCR reads with MiXCR. The sample lists about 270,000 distinct CDR3 sequences; around 9.6% were seen once. This clonotype showed up just a few times. Here the sequenced sample was PBMCs from the stem cell graft donor, taken from the stem cell graft. The chain uses TRBV11-2 and TRBJ2-1; D gene uncertain. The clonotype comes from a human donor who donated a stem cell graft to a child with SCID. The CDR3 region is CASSLDRFFSEQFF. In DNA, the CDR3 is TGTGCCAGCAGCTTAGATCGTTTCTTTAGTGAGCAGTTCTTC.